Shown below are 29 T cell receptor beta chains from a single sample sequenced in a study of T cell clonality in common variable immunodeficiency. The table came from immunoSEQ multiplex PCR; TCRdb's copy has only in-frame clones and leaves some out. In total the sample includes 30,000 to 35,000 clones, none of them seen once. Overall study findings and caveats: Fewer deletions and N-nucleotide insertions were reportedly seen in common variable immunodeficiency TCR beta sequences.

The antigens these receptors bind are not known. Sequencing was performed on peripheral blood mononuclear cells. These receptors all come from a human donor with common variable immunodeficiency.

This clone was detected many times. Sequencing ends 3 residues short of the CDR3 end; the germline J gene provides the rest. Additional DNA sequences in this sample encode the identical CDR3. The chain joins TRBV10-3 to TRBJ1-1, with TRBD1 matching 10 bases. Germline assignment: CDR1 ENHRY and CDR2 SYGVKD. This CDR3 spans 13 amino acids. CDR3 loop: CASKRQGAEEAFF. The covered CDR3 bases are TGTGCCAGCAAACGACAGGGGGCTGAGGAA.

This clone has ten or more counts. With the read ending 3 residues before the CDR3 end, the germline J gene is used to fill in that end. The V and J genes are TRBV20-1 and TRBJ2-7, with a possible D match to TRBD2 (6 bases). This CDR3 comprises 13 residues. V was trimmed by 6 bases and J by 5 bases, leaving 17 bases between them. Germline CDR1 DFQATT, CDR2 SNEGSKA (reference sequence). The part of the CDR3 DNA that was read is TGCAGTGCCCAAACGGGGGTCCCCGACGAG. Translation: CSAQTGVPDE. The CDR3 as a whole reads CSAQTGVPDEQYF.

About this clone: With the read ending 3 residues before the CDR3 end, the germline J gene is used to fill in that end. This chain connects TRBV7-9 to TRBJ1-5; no firm D call. The V gene's germline CDR1 is SEHNR and CDR2 FQNEAQ (reference sequence). This CDR3 spans 12 amino acids. Trimming took off 1 base at V and 7 bases at J, with 5 bases between the two ends. The covered CDR3 bases are TGTGCCAGCAGCTTAGGGCTCCAGCCC. Translating it yields CASSLGLQP. The whole CDR3 protein is CASSLGLQPQHF.

At least ten counts were recorded for this clone. The read stops 3 residues short of the end of the CDR3; the missing end is completed from the germline J gene. The chain uses TRBV30 and TRBJ2-1; D is ambiguous. Germline assignment: CDR1 GTSNPN and CDR2 SVGIG (reference sequence). The germline V and J ends were trimmed by 0 bases and 6 bases, with 18 bases remaining between them. CDR3 length: 16 residues. CDR3 bases read: TGTGCCTGGAGTGTACTTCCCGGTCTGCGGTCCAATGAG. Translation: CAWSVLPGLRSNE. In full, the CDR3 is CAWSVLPGLRSNEQFF.

In this sample, this clone turned up many times. With the read ending 3 residues before the CDR3 end, the germline J gene is used to fill in that end. This rearrangement joins TRBV11-2 to TRBJ2-7, with TRBD2 matching over 13 bases. CDR1 and CDR2 (germline): SGHAT, FQNNGV. There are 15 residues in the CDR3. V was clipped by 5 bases and J by 1 base; unmatched bases: 2. Here the CDR3 reads CASSPGLAGSYEQYF. Incomplete CDR3 DNA: TGTGCCAGCAGCCCGGGACTAGCGGGGTCCTACGAG.

A remark on this clone: Read sequence stops 3 residues before the CDR3 end, and the germline J gene provides the missing end. The genes are TRBV2 and TRBJ1-5, with D perhaps matching TRBD1 (6 bases). Trimming removed 4 bases from V and 5 bases from J, with 15 bases in between. Germline CDR1 reads SNHLY; CDR2 reads FYNNEI. The length of the CDR3 is 15 residues. Incomplete CDR3 DNA: TGTGCCAGCAGTGCCGGACAGTGGGATTATCAGCCC. It translates to CASSAGQWDYQP. The CDR3 as a whole reads CASSAGQWDYQPQHF.

Regarding this clone: The read gets to within 3 residues of the CDR3 end, and the germline J gene fills in the rest. The chain recombines TRBV19 with TRBJ1-1; a weak D match, TRBD1 (5 bases). The CDR3 contains 14 residues. V lost 1 base and J 0 bases, leaving 6 bases between the germline ends. Germline-derived CDR1 and CDR2 are LNHDA and SQIVND (reference sequence). CDR3 protein: CASSIAQVNTEAFF. CDR3 bases read: TGTGCCAGTAGTATAGCACAGGTGAACACTGAA.

This clone was detected ten times or more. Read coverage stops 3 residues before the CDR3 terminus; the germline J gene supplies the remainder. The rearrangement uses TRBV6-2 or TRBV6-3 and TRBJ2-7, with TRBD2 matching over 9 bases. The junction had 5 bases not matched to a gene; V was cut back by 2 bases and J by 6 bases. Germline CDR1 MNHEY, CDR2 SVGEGT. The length of the CDR3 is 14 residues. The chain's CDR3 is CASSYGVAGAEQYF. CDR3 DNA (partial): TGTGCCAGCAGTTACGGGGTAGCGGGAGCCGAG.

Of note for this clone: The sequence runs out 3 residues before the end of the CDR3; the remainder is reconstructed from the germline J gene. Other nucleotide sequences in the sample specify the same CDR3. This chain joins TRBV2 and TRBJ1-3, with unresolved D. Trimming cost V 6 bases and J 0 bases, with 6 bases left between them. This CDR3 has 13 amino acids. Germline V gene lookup returns CDR1 SNHLY and CDR2 FYNNEI. The CDR3 bases that were read are TGTGCCAGCAGCGCGTCCTCTGGAAACACC. Translating it yields CASSASSGNT. The full CDR3 protein is CASSASSGNTIYF.

As for this clone: Sequencing ends 3 residues short of the CDR3 end; the germline J gene provides the rest. The chain combines TRBV7-9 with TRBJ1-1, with D tentatively TRBD1 (5 bases). V gave up 5 bases and J gave up 7 bases, with 11 bases separating them. From germline, CDR1 is SEHNR and CDR2 FQNEAQ (reference sequence). The CDR3 extends over 12 amino acids. CDR3 region: CASSDGTLEAFF. The CDR3 DNA, read in part, is TGTGCCAGCAGCGACGGGACTCTTGAA.

This clone has a handful of counts. Coverage ceases 3 residues before the CDR3 finishes, and the germline J gene fills in the end. The chain combines TRBV30 with TRBJ1-2; TRBD1 is a possible D gene (6 bases). Germline V gives CDR1 GTSNPN, CDR2 SVGIG (reference sequence). This CDR3 comprises 12 residues. The CDR3 region is CACRGGAYGYTF. Incomplete CDR3 DNA: TGTGCCTGTCGGGGGGGCGCTTACGGC.

This clone was observed at least ten times. The sequence runs out 3 residues before the end of the CDR3; the remainder is reconstructed from the germline J gene. The J gene is TRBJ2-7, the V gene TRBV7-9, with D possibly TRBD2 on 6 matching bases. Germline CDR1 SEHNR, CDR2 FQNEAQ (reference sequence). This CDR3 region has 15 residues. Trimming shortened V by 2 bases and J by 3 bases, and 14 bases separated the two germline ends. CDR3 loop: CASSLPKEGIYEQYF. CDR3 bases read: TGTGCCAGCAGCTTACCCAAGGAGGGTATCTACGAG.

This clone was counted many times. The CDR3 end lies 3 residues beyond the end of the read and is filled in from the germline J gene. V gene TRBV20-1 combines with J gene TRBJ2-7; tentative D call: TRBD2 (6 bases). The CDR3 totals 13 residues. Germline loops: CDR1 DFQATT, CDR2 SNEGSKA (reference sequence). V dropped 5 bases and J dropped 2 bases, with 13 bases sitting between them. The CDR3 DNA, read in part, is TGCAGTGCTCGGGGACTGCAGACCTACGAG. Protein sequence: CSARGLQTYE. In full, the CDR3 is CSARGLQTYEQYF.

This clone was counted only a few times. The read ends 3 residues before the CDR3 terminus; that terminus is restored from the germline J gene. The chain recombines TRBV19 with TRBJ1-2; 7 bases are shared with TRBD1. CDR1 LNHDA and CDR2 SQIVND come from the germline V gene (reference sequence). Losses at the gene ends were 5 bases for V and 4 bases for J; bases not matched to a gene: 13. This CDR3 contains 16 residues. The CDR3 is CASSPGRGRMSYGYTF. The sequenced part of the CDR3 DNA is TGTGCCAGTAGTCCGGGAAGGGGGCGCATGTCCTATGGC.

There are a few counts of this clone. The missing CDR3 end, 3 residues past where the read stops, is filled in from the germline J gene. The chain combines TRBV7-9 with TRBJ2-1; TRBD2 matches 14 bases. V was pared by 5 bases and J by 8 bases, with 5 bases of the junction left unmatched. The germline V gene encodes CDR1 SEHNR and CDR2 FQNEAQ (reference sequence). The length of the CDR3 is 15 residues. The CDR3 sequence: CASSMTSGRAHEQFF. The sequenced CDR3 bases are TGTGCCAGCAGCATGACTAGCGGGAGGGCCCATGAG.

This clone occurred many times. The read finishes 3 residues shy of the CDR3 end, and the germline J gene is used to complete it. The chain joins TRBV7-9 to TRBJ2-1, with a possible D match to TRBD1 (5 bases). Trimming took 5 bases from V and 9 from J, leaving 17 bases between them. CDR3 length: 14 residues. Germline V gene sequence: CDR1 SEHNR, CDR2 FQNEAQ (reference sequence). CDR3 DNA, as far as it was read: TGTGCCAGCAGCGCAGGGTTACTTCCTACTGAG. Its protein is CASSAGLLPTE. The CDR3 reads in full as CASSAGLLPTEQFF.

This clone was counted many times. Read sequence stops 3 residues before the CDR3 end, and the germline J gene provides the missing end. The chain has TRBV30 and TRBJ2-7, with TRBD2 matching 8 bases. The J segment lost 4 bases and the V segment lost 2 bases, leaving 25 bases of the junction unmatched. Germline CDR1 and CDR2: GTSNPN and SVGIG (reference sequence). The length of the CDR3 is 20 residues. Partial CDR3 DNA: TGTGCCTGGAGTCTCCCCCTGAGGTCCGGGGGGGGGCGAGTTCGATACGAG. It encodes CAWSLPLRSGGGRVRYE. The entire CDR3 reads CAWSLPLRSGGGRVRYEQYF.

This clone showed up many times. The read falls 3 residues short of the CDR3 end, and the missing part is taken from the germline J gene. The rearrangement uses TRBV7-3 and TRBJ1-1, with TRBD1 matching over 10 bases. The length of the CDR3 is 17 residues. The germline CDR1 and CDR2 sequences are SGHTA and FQGTGA. V was pared by 2 bases and J by 1 base, with 7 bases of the junction left unmatched. CDR3 protein: CASSLRGTGVGNTEAFF. CDR3 DNA (partial): TGTGCCAGCAGCTTACGGGGGACAGGGGTAGGGAACACTGAA.

Concerning this clone itself: Read coverage stops 3 residues before the CDR3 terminus; the germline J gene supplies the remainder. The V gene is TRBV5-1, the J gene TRBJ2-7, with D perhaps TRBD2 (6 bases). The CDR3 is made up of 14 amino acids. V shed 5 bases and J shed 0 bases, with 12 bases lying between them. Looked up from germline, CDR1 is SGHRS and CDR2 is YFSETQ. CDR3 DNA (partial): TGCGCCAGCAGGACCATGGGGGGCTCCTACGAG. Its protein product is CASRTMGGSYE. The full CDR3 protein is CASRTMGGSYEQYF.

This clone was counted ten times or more. From the germline J gene comes the end of the CDR3, since the read stops 3 residues before it. The V and J genes are TRBV7-3 and TRBJ2-1, with 8 bases fitting TRBD1. The ends lost 2 bases at V and 7 bases at J; junction bases unmatched: 7. Germline CDR1 and CDR2: SGHTA and FQGTGA. The CDR3 spans 15 residues. This CDR3 is CASSLQGAIGNEQFF. CDR3 bases read: TGTGCCAGCAGCTTACAGGGGGCGATCGGTAATGAG.

There are many counts of this clone. The read halts 3 residues ahead of the CDR3 end, with the missing end drawn from the germline J gene. The rearrangement joins TRBV2 to TRBJ2-1; D is possibly TRBD1 (5 bases). CDR3 length: 13 amino acids. Germline V lookup: CDR1 SNHLY, CDR2 FYNNEI. Trimming left V 5 bases short and J 5 bases short, with 10 bases between. The covered CDR3 bases are TGTGCCAGCAGTTGGACAAGCAACAATGAG. Amino acids: CASSWTSNNE. The full-length CDR3 reads as CASSWTSNNEQFF.

This clone has just a few counts. The CDR3 goes on 3 residues after the read ends, and that part is filled in from the germline J gene. V gene TRBV6-2 or TRBV6-3 combines with J gene TRBJ2-3; 11 bases map to TRBD2. The CDR3 extends over 16 amino acids. J gave up 6 bases and V 2 bases, and 7 bases lay outside the gene matches. CDR1 MNHEY and CDR2 SVGEGT come from the germline V gene. This CDR3 is CASSYPLAGASDTQYF. The CDR3 DNA, read in part, is TGTGCCAGCAGTTACCCACTAGCGGGAGCGTCGGATACG.

This clone appeared many times. Read sequence stops 3 residues before the CDR3 end, and the germline J gene provides the missing end. The chain joins TRBV19 to TRBJ1-1; tentative D call: TRBD1 (5 bases). CDR3 length equals 12 residues. With 4 bases removed from V and 4 bases from J, the gap between germline ends came to 7 bases. In germline, CDR1 is LNHDA, CDR2 SQIVND (reference sequence). The DNA read from the CDR3 is TGTGCCAGTAGTACTCAGGGCACTGAA. This encodes CASSTQGTE. The entire CDR3 protein is CASSTQGTEAFF.

This clone came up a few times. The read ends 3 residues before the CDR3 terminus; that terminus is restored from the germline J gene. The chain couples TRBV19 to TRBJ1-5; D is possibly TRBD1 (6 bases). This CDR3 spans 15 amino acids. The germline V gene has CDR1 LNHDA and CDR2 SQIVND (reference sequence). Trimming removed 6 bases from V and 0 bases from J, with 12 bases in between. CDR3 DNA, as far as it was read: TGTGCCAGTAGACCAGACAGGTTTAGCAATCAGCCC. Protein product: CASRPDRFSNQP. The full CDR3 sequence reads CASRPDRFSNQPQHF.

This clone was counted at least ten times. The read falls 3 residues short of the CDR3 end, and the missing part is taken from the germline J gene. The rearrangement links TRBV10-3 to TRBJ1-1; D gene uncertain. CDR1 and CDR2 from the germline V gene are ENHRY and SYGVKD. With 2 bases removed from V and 0 bases from J, the gap between germline ends came to 13 bases. The CDR3 has 16 residues. CDR3: CAISELGGQMNTEAFF. Incomplete CDR3 DNA: TGTGCCATCAGTGAGCTGGGCGGGCAGATGAACACTGAA.

Ten or more counts support this clone. CDR3 residues: CSALKRGSSYNEQFF. Partial CDR3 DNA: TGCAGTGCTCTGAAGCGGGGGAGCTCCTACAATGAG. The rearrangement joins TRBV20-1 to TRBJ2-1, with 8 bases identical to TRBD2. Read coverage stops 3 residues before the CDR3 terminus; the germline J gene supplies the remainder. Trimming at V came to 5 bases and at J to 0 bases, leaving 6 bases not matched to a gene. The CDR3 sequence is 15 residues long. The germline CDR1 and CDR2 sequences are DFQATT and SNEGSKA (reference sequence).

This clone came up many times. The CDR3 end lies 3 residues beyond the end of the read and is filled in from the germline J gene. The V call is TRBV10-3, the J call TRBJ2-7; TRBD1 matches at 8 bases. Germline V gene sequence: CDR1 ENHRY, CDR2 SYGVKD. After removal of 8 bases from V and 5 bases from J, the junction contained 8 bases not matched to a gene. This CDR3 contains 13 residues. The CDR3 DNA, read in part, is TGTGCCATCGGGGGACAGGTAGGCAACGAG. This codes for CAIGGQVGNE. The full-length CDR3 reads as CAIGGQVGNEQYF.

In its sample, this clone was seen many times. The CDR3 DNA, read in part, is TGCGCCAGCAGACTAGACGGGTCCTATAATTCACCC. Translation: CASRLDGSYNSP. The complete CDR3 reads CASRLDGSYNSPLHF. V and J are TRBV5-1 and TRBJ1-6; D is unresolved. The read is 3 residues too short to cover the CDR3 end, so that end is filled in from the germline J gene. The CDR3 is made up of 15 amino acids. CDR1 and CDR2 from the germline V gene are SGHRS and YFSETQ. Trimming removed 5 bases from V and 1 base from J, with 10 bases in between.

This clone appeared a few times. The read ends 3 residues shy of where the CDR3 ends; the end is completed using the germline J gene. The genes are TRBV5-1 and TRBJ2-7; 7 nucleotides line up with TRBD2. CDR3 size: 14 residues. The V segment lost 3 bases and the J segment 3 bases; nucleotides outside the gene matches: 6. Germline loops: CDR1 SGHRS, CDR2 YFSETQ. Partial CDR3 DNA: TGCGCCAGCAGCTCAAGCGGGATTAACTACGAG. It encodes CASSSSGINYE. The full-length CDR3 reads as CASSSSGINYEQYF.